Listed here are 7 T cell receptor beta chains from one sample, sequenced in a study of blood T cell repertoires in COVID-19. Data came from immunoSEQ multiplex PCR; TCRdb stores just in-frame clones and leaves some out. The sample comprises 170,000 or so clones, 65% to 85% of which are singletons, and approximately 2.9% rests with the top ten. The specimen sequenced was peripheral blood. The receptor source for this set is a woman aged 60-75 years with acute or convalescent COVID-19.

The chain couples TRBV19 to TRBJ2-1; D gene ambiguous. This CDR3 is built from 15 residues. Germline values: CDR1 LNHDA, CDR2 SQIVND (reference sequence). V lost 7 bases, J lost 5 bases, and 18 bases lay in between. In nucleotides, the CDR3 is TGTGCCAGTACGGCTGCTGGGCCCCGGCACAATGAGCAGTTCTTC. Amino acids: CASTAAGPRHNEQFF.

The chain employs TRBV7-9 and TRBJ2-3; D ambiguous. This CDR3 is 11 amino acids long. The germline gives CDR1 SEHNR, CDR2 FQNEAQ (reference sequence). Trimming shortened V by 5 bases and J by 5 bases, and 5 bases separated the two germline ends. In nucleotides, the CDR3 is TGTGCCAGCAGCCCTATAGATACGCAGTATTTT. Translating it yields CASSPIDTQYF.

This clone was recorded once. V gene TRBV7-8 combines with J gene TRBJ1-1; D gene ambiguous. The CDR3 is 14 residues long. Trimming took 5 bases from V and 0 from J, leaving 10 bases between them. Germline values: CDR1 SGHVS, CDR2 FQNEAQ. CDR3 nucleotides: TGTGCCAGCAGCCATGCGACAATGAACACTGAAGCTTTCTTT. Encoded protein: CASSHATMNTEAFF. Full variable domain (outside the CDR3, taken from reference TRBV7-8 and TRBJ1-1): GAGVSQSPRYKVAKRGQDVALRCDPISGHVSLFWYQQALGQGPEFLTYFQNEAQLDKSGLPSDRFFAERPEGSVSTLKIQRTQQEDSAVYLCASSHATMNTEAFFGQGTRLTVV.

The chain has TRBV7-3 and TRBJ1-2; the match to TRBD1 covers 7 bases. The CDR3 totals 13 residues. V shed 4 bases and J 8 bases; nucleotides not matched to a gene: 7. Germline V CDR1 and CDR2: SGHTA, FQGTGA. The CDR3 loop reads CASSSTGVEGYTF. Here the CDR3 DNA reads TGTGCCAGCAGCTCCACAGGGGTGGAAGGCTACACCTTC.

The J gene is TRBJ2-5, the V gene TRBV24-1; 8 bases are a match to TRBD2. From germline, CDR1 is KGHDR and CDR2 SFDVKD. The CDR3 spans 17 residues. Germline trimming cut 0 bases from V and 4 bases from J; bases unmatched to any gene: 9. The CDR3 DNA is TGTGCCACCAGTGATTTGGGTGTAGCGGGGACGGGAGAGACCCAGTACTTC. Translation gives CATSDLGVAGTGETQYF.

V gene TRBV15 combines with J gene TRBJ2-2, with TRBD2 identical over 10 bases. V dropped 4 bases and J dropped 4; count of bases not matched to a gene: 6. The CDR3 has 16 amino acids. Germline V gene lookup returns CDR1 LNHNV and CDR2 YYDKDF (reference sequence). DNA of the CDR3: TGTGCCACCAGCAACCTAGCGGGGGAGGGCACCGGGGAGCTGTTTTTT. Translated, it gives CATSNLAGEGTGELFF.

The rearrangement uses TRBV6-1 and TRBJ2-7, with a weak D call TRBD2 (6 bases). The CDR3 contains 12 residues. With 2 bases removed from V and 6 bases from J, the gap between germline ends came to 8 bases. The germline CDR1 and CDR2 sequences are MNHNS and SASEGT. Written as DNA, the CDR3 is TGTGCCAGCAGTGAAAGGAGGGGCGAGCAGTACTTC. This encodes CASSERRGEQYF.